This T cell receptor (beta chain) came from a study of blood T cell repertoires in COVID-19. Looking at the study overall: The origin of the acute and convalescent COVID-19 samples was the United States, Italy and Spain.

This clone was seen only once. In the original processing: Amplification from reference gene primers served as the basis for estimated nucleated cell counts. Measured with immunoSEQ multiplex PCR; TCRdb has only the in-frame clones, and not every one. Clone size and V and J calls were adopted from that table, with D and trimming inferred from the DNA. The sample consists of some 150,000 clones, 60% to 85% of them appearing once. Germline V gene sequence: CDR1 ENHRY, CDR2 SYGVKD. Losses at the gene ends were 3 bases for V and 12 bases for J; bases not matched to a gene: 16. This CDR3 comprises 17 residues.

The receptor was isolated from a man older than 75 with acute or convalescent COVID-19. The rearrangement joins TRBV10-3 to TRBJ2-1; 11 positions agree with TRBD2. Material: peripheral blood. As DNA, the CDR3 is TGTGCCATCAGTGATTCGAAACCAGGGCTAGCGGGGGGAGGGCAGTTCTTC. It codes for CAISDSKPGLAGGGQFF.